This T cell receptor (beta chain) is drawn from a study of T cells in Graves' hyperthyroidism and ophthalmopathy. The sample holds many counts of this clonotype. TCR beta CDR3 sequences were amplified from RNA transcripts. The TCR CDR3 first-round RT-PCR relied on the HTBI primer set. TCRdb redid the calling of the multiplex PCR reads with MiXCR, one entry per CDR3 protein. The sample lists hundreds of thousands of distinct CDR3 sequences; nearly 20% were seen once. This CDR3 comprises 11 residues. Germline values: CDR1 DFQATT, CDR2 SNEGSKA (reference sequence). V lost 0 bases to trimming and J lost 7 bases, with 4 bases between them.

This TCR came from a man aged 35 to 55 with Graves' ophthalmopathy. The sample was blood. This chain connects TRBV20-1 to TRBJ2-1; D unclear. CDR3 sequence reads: CSARDRNEQFF. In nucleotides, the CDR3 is TGCAGTGCTAGAGATCGGAATGAGCAGTTCTTC.